This TCR beta chain derives from a study of blood T cell repertoires in COVID-19. Patients of the Seattle cohort, enrolled during active infection, were followed longitudinally. CDR3 length: 17 amino acids. Germline-derived CDR1 and CDR2 are SGHVS and FNYEAQ. J was trimmed by 4 bases and V by 1 base; bases with no gene match: 9. As handled by the study authors: Reference gene primer amplification in the assay estimated nucleated cell counts. Libraries were prepared by immunoSEQ multiplex PCR; TCRdb keeps only in-frame clonotypes and omits some of them. V, J and clone size derive from that table, while D and trimming were established from the DNA sequence. The sample holds some 300,000 clones, about nine tenths seen once.

The genes are TRBV7-6 and TRBJ2-2; 7 bases are shared with TRBD2. Sequenced input: peripheral blood. This sequence originates from a woman aged 45-59 years with COVID-19, enrolled during active disease. The CDR3 bases are TGTGCCAGCAGCTTAGGGGCGCGGGGGTTCGGCACCGGGGAGCTGTTTTTT. Translating it yields CASSLGARGFGTGELFF.